The following is a T cell receptor beta chain sequence with its context. It may be a read error: a sequence one base away is much more abundant. Amplification yielded TCR beta CDR3 regions, with RNA transcripts as the source. A first-round RT-PCR of the TCR CDR3 used the HTBI primer set. A single record per CDR3 protein comes from TCRdb applying MiXCR to the multiplex PCR reads. The sample holds hundreds of thousands of distinct CDR3 sequences, approximately 15% seen once. The sample originates from a study of T cells in Graves' hyperthyroidism and ophthalmopathy. Study-level information: Peripheral blood was collected at initial diagnosis, before any treatment.

The receptor was derived from a woman younger than 30 with Graves' hyperthyroidism. Sequenced input: blood.

The CDR3 DNA follows: TGTGCCAGTAGTATAGCGGGGACTATAAACACCGGGGAGCTGTCTTTT. Translating it yields CASSIAGTINTGELSF. The genes are TRBV19 and TRBJ2-2; 7 nucleotides match TRBD2. CDR3 length equals 16 residues. Germline V gene data show CDR1 as LNHDA and CDR2 as SQIVND (reference sequence).